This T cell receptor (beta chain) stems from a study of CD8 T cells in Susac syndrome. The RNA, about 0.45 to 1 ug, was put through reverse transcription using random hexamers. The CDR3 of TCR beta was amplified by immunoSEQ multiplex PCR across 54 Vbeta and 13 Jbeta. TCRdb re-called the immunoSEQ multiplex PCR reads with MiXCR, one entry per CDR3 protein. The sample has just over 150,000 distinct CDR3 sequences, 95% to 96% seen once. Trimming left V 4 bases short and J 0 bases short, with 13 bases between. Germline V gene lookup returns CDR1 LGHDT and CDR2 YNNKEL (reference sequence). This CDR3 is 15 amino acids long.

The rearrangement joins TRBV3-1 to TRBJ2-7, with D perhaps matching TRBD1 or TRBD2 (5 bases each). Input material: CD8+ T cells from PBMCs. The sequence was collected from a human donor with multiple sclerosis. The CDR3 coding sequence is TGTGCCAGCAGCCTCGGGACCGGATTCTCCTACGAGCAGTACTTC. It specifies CASSLGTGFSYEQYF.